This T cell receptor beta chain comes out of a study of OX40 agonist ivuxolimab in advanced cancers. As for the study in general: Patients assigned to dose escalation were diagnosed with hepatocellular carcinoma, melanoma, renal cell or head and neck cancer.

Patients who had autoimmune disease history or got systemic immunosuppression were left out. General study findings and limits: Several nonresponders also turned out to have low normalized T-cell clonal expansion.

The V end lost 2 bases, the J end lost 2 bases, and 11 bases lay between the germline ends. Germline CDR1 and CDR2: MNHEY and SMNVEV (reference sequence). The CDR3 runs to 15 residues. Details on this clone: The target antigen is unknown.

Profiled with immunoSEQ multiplex PCR; TCRdb holds only in-frame clones, not every one. The table has about 14,000 clones, about 81% seen once. The clonotype originates from an adult with an advanced solid tumor such as melanoma, head and neck, liver or kidney cancer. The source material was CD4+ or CD8+ T cells sorted from blood, sampled in a trial of the OX40 agonist ivuxolimab. This chain joins TRBV27 and TRBJ2-3; D is uncertain. CDR3 nucleotide sequence: TGTGCCAGCAGTTTAATCCCCGAAAACACAGATACGCAGTATTTT. Translating it yields CASSLIPENTDTQYF.